This T cell receptor (beta chain) was sequenced during a study of identical twins. As concerns this clonotype: The antigen is not known.

TCRdb recomputed calls from the 5' RACE reads with MiXCR, one row per CDR3 protein. The sample lists around 1.7 million distinct CDR3 sequences, around a third occurring once. Trimming pared 1 base from V and 2 bases from J, leaving 15 bases between. Germline V CDR1 and CDR2: SGHDN, FVKESK. This CDR3 is built from 17 residues. General study findings and limits: There were fewer insertions in abundant cord blood beta clonotypes, but memory repertoires showed no such pattern. Monozygotic twin pairs showed more out-of-frame TCR alpha sharing than models estimated.

The chain links TRBV14 to TRBJ2-1; the D gene is possibly TRBD2 (6 bases). The source is a newborn girl in good health. Sequencing was performed on cord blood. As DNA, the CDR3 is TGTGCCAGCAGCCAAGCACGGAACTTAGCGGCCTACAATGAGCAGTTCTTC. Translation gives CASSQARNLAAYNEQFF.